This TCR beta chain was recovered during a study of spatial heterogeneity in lung cancer. Study-wide results and limits: Counts that tracked tumor mutation counts were those of expanded intratumoral alpha and beta TCRs.

This clonotype counts as medium-sized. What it recognizes is unknown. The library was prepared for alpha chains; this beta chain is a stray read, so its frequency means little. Sample time point: sample taken at primary tumor resection. TCRdb used MiXCR to reprocess the 5' RACE reads, holding one entry per CDR3 protein. The data show around 12,000 distinct CDR3 sequences, roughly 6% seen once. The TCR sequence derives from a female donor with early-stage non-small cell lung cancer. Sample: lung tumor tissue, taken at surgery.

This CDR3 reads CASSSREHLGDINEQFF. CDR3 coding DNA: TGTGCCAGCAGTTCGCGGGAACACCTCGGGGACATCAATGAGCAGTTCTTC. The chain combines TRBV6-2 or TRBV6-3 with TRBJ2-1; the D call may be TRBD1 or TRBD2 (6 bases each). This CDR3 has 17 residues. Germline V gene sequence: CDR1 MNHEY, CDR2 SVGEGT. V was trimmed by 4 bases and J by 6 bases, leaving 22 bases between them.